The 6 T cell receptor beta chains presented below share a single source sample, sequenced in a study of blood T cell repertoires in COVID-19. The repertoire was sequenced with immunoSEQ multiplex PCR; TCRdb's copy has only in-frame clones and lacks some. The sample includes about 530,000 clones, roughly nine tenths seen only once; the top ten take roughly 8%. Sequenced sample: peripheral blood. Receptors originate from a woman in her 50s with COVID-19, enrolled during active disease.

The V call is TRBV6-1, the J call TRBJ2-1; perhaps TRBD1 as D (6 bases). CDR1 is MNHNS and CDR2 is SASEGT in the germline V gene. V lost 3 bases and J lost 7, with 10 bases in between. The CDR3 covers 13 residues. The DNA of the CDR3 is TGTGCCAGCAGTGATACCGACAGGAATGAGCAGTTCTTC. It is translated as CASSDTDRNEQFF.

Note on this clone: Additional DNA sequences in this sample encode the identical CDR3. This chain uses TRBV24-1 with TRBJ2-3, with TRBD2 matching 9 bases. V lost 4 bases, J lost 3 bases, and 4 bases stayed unmatched. Per the germline V gene, CDR1 is KGHDR and CDR2 is SFDVKD. The CDR3 has 15 residues. CDR3 DNA sequence: TGTGCCACCAGTGACGGCGGGGGGGCGACAGATACGCAGTATTTT. Amino acids: CATSDGGGATDTQYF.

The rearrangement joins TRBV6-6 to TRBJ1-2; D might be TRBD1 (6 bases). The CDR3 runs 14 residues. V shed 5 bases and J shed 6 bases, with 16 bases lying between them. CDR1 and CDR2 from the germline V gene are MNHNY and SVGAGI (reference sequence). This CDR3 is CASSGEQGSDGYTF. The CDR3 DNA follows: TGTGCCAGCAGTGGGGAACAGGGTTCTGATGGCTACACCTTC.

The CDR3 here is CASSLTPHGEAFF. The DNA for the CDR3 is TGTGCCAGCAGTTTAACCCCACATGGTGAAGCTTTCTTT. The J gene is TRBJ1-1, the V gene TRBV12-3 or TRBV12-4; unclear D gene. CDR3 size: 13 residues. V was trimmed by 2 bases and J by 7 bases, leaving 11 bases between them.

CDR3 protein: CASSPALTGGTPDTQYF. The CDR3 nucleotides are TGTGCCAGCTCCCCGGCGTTAACAGGGGGTACTCCAGATACGCAGTATTTT. V and J are TRBV18 and TRBJ2-3; 8 bases align to TRBD1. CDR1 is KGHSH, CDR2 LQKENI, per germline. The CDR3 runs 17 residues. J was trimmed by 4 bases and V by 6 bases; bases with no gene match: 15.

The genes are TRBV2 and TRBJ1-3, with D possibly matching TRBD1 (5 bases). Trimming shortened V by 7 bases and J by 0 bases, and 16 bases separated the two germline ends. The CDR3 is 16 amino acids. Germline CDR1 is SNHLY and CDR2 is FYNNEI. CDR3 nucleotide sequence: TGTGCCAGCACCCGACAGTCCGCGAGCTCTGGAAACACCATATATTTT. Protein sequence: CASTRQSASSGNTIYF.